This T cell receptor beta chain was found in a study of T cells in Graves' hyperthyroidism and ophthalmopathy. Background on the study: Peripheral blood was obtained at initial diagnosis, preceding any treatment.

Recently diagnosed hyperthyroidism of less than 2 months' duration affected patients aged 18 to 65. The study based diagnoses on clinical symptoms, serum thyroxine and TRAb, thyroid ultrasound and orbital computed tomography. The CDR3 regions of TCR beta were amplified from RNA transcripts. Carried out on the TCR CDR3, a first-round RT-PCR used the HTBI primer set. TCRdb recomputed calls from the multiplex PCR reads with MiXCR, one row per CDR3 protein. This sample has around 300,000 distinct CDR3 sequences, with roughly 15% found just once. This clonotype was seen repeatedly, ten times or more. What it binds is unknown. Points from the study as a whole: A 13 V-J model separated ophthalmopathy from stable hyperthyroidism.

Per germline, CDR1 SNHLY and CDR2 FYNNEI. Trimming took 0 bases from V and 6 from J, leaving 9 bases between them. The CDR3 sequence is 14 residues long. The sequenced sample was blood. This chain uses TRBV2 with TRBJ1-5; D is undetermined. The receptor's source is a woman between 40 and 55 years old with Graves' hyperthyroidism. For the CDR3, the DNA is TGTGCCAGCAGTGAAGCTGCGGGTTCTCAGCCCCAGCATTTT. This sequence encodes CASSEAAGSQPQHF. The full variable domain, rest sourced from reference TRBV2 and TRBJ1-5, is EPEVTQTPSHQVTQMGQEVILRCVPISNHLYFYWYRQILGQKVEFLVSFYNNEISEKSEIFDDQFSVERPDGSNFTLKIRSTKLEDSAMYFCASSEAAGSQPQHFGDGTRLSIL.